The 10 T cell receptor beta chains reported below all come from one sample, sequenced in a study of monozygotic twins with inflammatory bowel disease. TCRdb re-called the 5' RACE reads; one entry per CDR3 protein, DNA not given. This sample contains about 150,000 distinct CDR3 sequences. Sequenced sample: blood. These receptors were obtained from a human donor with ulcerative colitis or Crohn's disease, or a healthy co-twin of an affected twin (not recorded which).

The rearrangement uses TRBV5-1 and TRBJ2-3; there is no DNA to check the TCRdb D call of TRBD1. The CDR3 is 16 residues long. Germline V gene sequence: CDR1 SGHRS, CDR2 YFSETQ. CDR3 in amino acids: CASSLVAGGWEDTQYF.

The chain joins TRBV12-3 or TRBV12-4 to TRBJ1-5; TCRdb returns TRBD1, unconfirmable since there is no DNA. The CDR3 runs to 14 residues. CDR3 sequence reads: CASRGQGGNQPQHF.

The chain has TRBV27 and TRBJ2-7; the TRBD1 assignment by TCRdb is unverifiable without DNA. This CDR3 contains 15 residues. Per germline, CDR1 MNHEY and CDR2 SMNVEV (reference sequence). Here the CDR3 reads CASSFNRGRGNEQYF.

The chain recombines TRBV12-3 or TRBV12-4 with TRBJ2-2; absent DNA, TCRdb's TRBD1 call cannot be checked. The CDR3 length is 16 residues. CDR3 in amino acids: CASSSPTGGVVGELFF.

The chain recombines TRBV20-1 with TRBJ2-1; TCRdb names TRBD2, which stays unverified in the absence of DNA. Germline CDR1 DFQATT, CDR2 SNEGSKA (reference sequence). The CDR3 covers 15 residues. CDR3 region: CSASGRTSGYNEQFF.

This chain links TRBV5-4 with TRBJ2-1. Germline-derived CDR1 and CDR2 are SGHNT and YYREEE (reference sequence). The CDR3 is 14 amino acids. The CDR3 loop is CASKGSSFYNEQFF.

The chain employs TRBV5-1 and TRBJ2-1; there is no DNA to check the TCRdb D call of TRBD1. This CDR3 spans 13 amino acids. From germline, CDR1 is SGHRS and CDR2 YFSETQ. The CDR3 reads CASRGQGPERQFF. Drawing the rest from reference TRBV5-1 and TRBJ2-1, the complete variable domain is KAGVTQTPRYLIKTRGQQVTLSCSPISGHRSVSWYQQTPGQGLQFLFEYFSETQRNKGNFPGRFSGRQFSNSRSEMNVSTLELGDSALYLCASRGQGPERQFFGPGTRLTVL.

The chain has TRBV15 and TRBJ1-1; without DNA, the TCRdb call of TRBD1 cannot be checked. Germline V gene lookup returns CDR1 LNHNV and CDR2 YYDKDF (reference sequence). The CDR3 runs to 14 residues. The CDR3 protein is CATSRGQVNTEAFF.

V is TRBV28 and J is TRBJ2-5. Looked up from germline, CDR1 is MDHEN and CDR2 is SYDVKM. This CDR3 is built from 14 residues. The CDR3 is CASSFSRVKETQYF.

This rearrangement joins TRBV9 to TRBJ1-2; there is no DNA to check the TCRdb D call of TRBD1. Germline V lookup: CDR1 SGDLS, CDR2 YYNGEE. This CDR3 is 17 amino acids long. The CDR3 sequence is CASSVALTGTYLYGYTF.